This passage covers 30 T cell receptor beta chains from one sample sequenced in a study of shared clonotypes between healthy human individuals (TCRdb year 2020). Library generation was performed with the immunoSEQ multiplex PCR assay. What TCRdb holds here is the immuneACCESS table cut down to in-frame rearrangements. Part of the clones is not present; checked against another copy, under half of the missing clones reflect an unresolved V gene, and the others are unexplained. A total of roughly 2.6 million clones appear in this sample, 85% to 95% of them only once. 0.11% to 0.15% of the sample is taken by the ten largest. Sequenced input: naive CD4+ T cells sorted from blood. This specimen's cell subset or site label, per the study, means: CD45RA+ positively selected. The receptors shown here come from a man in his late teens or twenties in good health.

This clone was found once. V is TRBV20-1 and J is TRBJ2-5; D uncertain. CDR1 and CDR2 from the germline V gene are DFQATT and SNEGSKA (reference sequence). This CDR3 spans 11 amino acids. V lost 1 base to trimming and J lost 6 bases, with 6 bases between them. The CDR3 nucleotides read TGCAGTGCTAGAGGGGCCCAGACCCAGTACTTC. Translating it yields CSARGAQTQYF.

The J gene is TRBJ2-5, the V gene TRBV27, with 7 positions matching TRBD1. This CDR3 contains 15 residues. Germline-derived CDR1 and CDR2 are MNHEY and SMNVEV (reference sequence). Trimming took 6 bases from V and 1 from J; bases not matched to a gene: 8. CDR3 DNA: TGTGCCAGCAGGATTACAGGGGTGGTCCAAGAGACCCAGTACTTC. It encodes CASRITGVVQETQYF.

About this clone: At the DNA level, this CDR3 is encoded by other sequences in the same sample as well. The chain employs TRBV6-1 and TRBJ1-1; D gene uncertain. This CDR3 is built from 13 residues. The V gene lost 7 bases and the J gene lost 0 bases, with 9 bases spanning the gap. Germline V lookup: CDR1 MNHNS, CDR2 SASEGT. The CDR3 region is CASIGQLNTEAFF. The CDR3 DNA follows: TGTGCCAGCATTGGTCAGTTGAACACTGAAGCTTTCTTT.

This clone showed up just once. The chain employs TRBV15 and TRBJ2-5; D might be TRBD2 (5 bases). The germline CDR1 and CDR2 sequences are LNHNV and YYDKDF (reference sequence). The CDR3 runs 15 residues. Trimming removed 0 bases from V and 2 bases from J, with 10 bases in between. CDR3 in DNA: TGTGCCACCAGCAGAGAAGGAACGGGACAAGAGACCCAGTACTTC. It yields the protein CATSREGTGQETQYF.

This clone appeared a few times. V is TRBV28 and J is TRBJ1-5; the D is unclear. From germline, CDR1 is MDHEN and CDR2 SYDVKM. This CDR3 is built from 13 residues. The germline V and J ends were trimmed by 5 bases and 0 bases, with 5 bases remaining between them. In DNA, the CDR3 is TGTGCCAGCAGTGGAGATAGCAATCAGCCCCAGCATTTT. Translated, it gives CASSGDSNQPQHF.

The rearrangement uses TRBV30 and TRBJ1-5; 10 bases match TRBD1. The V gene end was trimmed by 0 bases and the J gene end by 3 bases; junction bases not matched to a gene: 5. The CDR3 is 16 amino acids. CDR1 is GTSNPN and CDR2 is SVGIG in the germline V gene (reference sequence). The CDR3 spells CAWSVRGQGNNQPQHF. The CDR3 nucleotides are TGTGCCTGGAGTGTAAGGGGACAGGGGAACAATCAGCCCCAGCATTTT.

This clone was seen only once. This chain connects TRBV27 to TRBJ2-3, with 7 nucleotides matching TRBD1. Germline V gene data show CDR1 as MNHEY and CDR2 as SMNVEV (reference sequence). This CDR3 region has 18 residues. J was trimmed by 1 base and V by 7 bases; bases with no gene match: 17. The CDR3 DNA reads as TGTGCCAGCACCCCTGATAGGACAGGACCCCCTGGCACAGATACGCAGTATTTT. Protein: CASTPDRTGPPGTDTQYF.

The gene calls are TRBV7-3 and TRBJ1-3, with D maybe TRBD1 (6 bases). Germline lookup yields CDR1 SGHTA and CDR2 FQGTGA. With 1 base removed from V and 4 bases from J, the gap between germline ends came to 14 bases. CDR3 length: 16 residues. The CDR3 region has the DNA TGTGCCAGCAGCTTAAATAGTCCGGGACAAGGAAACACCATATATTTT. The encoded protein is CASSLNSPGQGNTIYF.

The chain joins TRBV28 to TRBJ1-2; D possibly corresponds to TRBD1 (5 bases). In germline, CDR1 is MDHEN, CDR2 SYDVKM. This CDR3 is built from 12 residues. V was cut by 4 bases and J by 8 bases, with 11 bases left in between. CDR3 coding DNA: TGTGCCAGCAGTTGGGCAGGGAAAGGCTACACCTTC. It translates to CASSWAGKGYTF.

Comments on this clone: At one of its ends the junction is not consistent with the germline gene, which may arise from a read error. This chain uses TRBV10-3 with TRBJ2-1; TRBD1 matches 8 bases. Germline CDR1 and CDR2: ENHRY and SYGVKD. The CDR3 loop spans 15 amino acids. The CDR3 region has the DNA TGTGCCAGCAGTCTTGGACAGGGAAACTACAATGAGCAGTTCTTC. Amino acids: CASSLGQGNYNEQFF.

Concerning this clone: Other DNA sequences in the same sample also yield this CDR3. The CDR3 nucleotides read TGCGCCAGCAGCTTAACGAGTACCTACAATGAGCAGTTCTTC. Translating gives CASSLTSTYNEQFF. The chain uses TRBV5-1 and TRBJ2-1, with unresolved D. This CDR3 has 14 amino acids. Trimming left V 2 bases short and J 2 bases short, with 8 bases between. Germline V CDR1 and CDR2: SGHRS, YFSETQ. The complete variable domain, with remaining parts taken from reference TRBV5-1 and TRBJ2-1, reads KAGVTQTPRYLIKTRGQQVTLSCSPISGHRSVSWYQQTPGQGLQFLFEYFSETQRNKGNFPGRFSGRQFSNSRSEMNVSTLELGDSALYLCASSLTSTYNEQFFGPGTRLTVL.

V usage is TRBV30 and J usage is TRBJ2-6, with 9 bases identical to TRBD1. The CDR3 covers 19 residues. V was clipped by 1 base and J by 0 bases; unmatched bases: 10. In germline, CDR1 is GTSNPN, CDR2 SVGIG (reference sequence). The chain's CDR3 is CAWSGLSGQGDSGANVLTF. The CDR3 region has the DNA TGTGCCTGGAGTGGGCTTTCGGGACAGGGAGACTCTGGGGCCAACGTCCTGACTTTC.

CDR3 in amino acids: CASSRDGGLSPLHF. DNA for the CDR3: TGTGCCAGCAGCCGGGACGGGGGTTTATCACCCCTCCACTTT. This chain joins TRBV5-4 and TRBJ1-6; maybe TRBD1 (5 bases). Deletions cut 4 bases from V and 10 bases from J, with 15 bases between. Germline values: CDR1 SGHNT, CDR2 YYREEE (reference sequence). The CDR3 contains 14 residues.

This clone appeared a single time. The chain is built from TRBV18 and TRBJ1-5; no reliable D call. The germline V and J ends were trimmed by 5 bases and 0 bases, with 8 bases remaining between them. This CDR3 comprises 14 residues. Germline loops: CDR1 KGHSH, CDR2 LQKENI. CDR3 DNA: TGTGCCAGCTCAGGGTTCAATAGCAATCAGCCCCAGCATTTT. This translates into CASSGFNSNQPQHF.

This rearrangement joins TRBV11-1 to TRBJ1-5, with no clear D. V lost 0 bases and J lost 5, with 5 bases in between. Germline V gives CDR1 SGHAT, CDR2 FQDESV (reference sequence). CDR3 length: 13 amino acids. The CDR3 region is CASSLAGDQPQHF. CDR3 nucleotide sequence: TGTGCCAGCAGCTTAGCGGGAGATCAGCCCCAGCATTTT.

This clone was detected only a few times. V is TRBV20-1 and J is TRBJ1-4, with unresolved D. This CDR3 comprises 11 residues. Deletions cut 3 bases from V and 8 bases from J, with 7 bases between. The germline gives CDR1 DFQATT, CDR2 SNEGSKA (reference sequence). CDR3 protein: CSARNYEKLFF. CDR3 DNA: TGCAGTGCTAGGAATTACGAAAAACTGTTTTTT.

This clone was counted between two and nine times. J is TRBJ1-1 and V is TRBV6-1; tentatively, D is TRBD1 (5 bases). CDR3 length: 13 residues. V was clipped by 4 bases and J by 2 bases, with 8 bases between them. CDR1 is MNHNS and CDR2 is SASEGT in the germline V gene. The CDR3 DNA follows: TGTGCCAGCAGTGCTGGGACCAACACTGAAGCTTTCTTT. Encoded protein: CASSAGTNTEAFF.

The V call is TRBV19, the J call TRBJ2-5; D gene ambiguous. Germline values: CDR1 LNHDA, CDR2 SQIVND (reference sequence). Deletions cut 6 bases from V and 5 bases from J, with 13 bases between. The CDR3 covers 13 residues. This CDR3 is CASRRRSGETQYF. CDR3 nucleotides: TGTGCCAGTAGGCGACGGTCAGGCGAGACCCAGTACTTC. Drawing the rest from reference TRBV19 and TRBJ2-5, the complete variable domain is DGGITQSPKYLFRKEGQNVTLSCEQNLNHDAMYWYRQDPGQGLRLIYYSQIVNDFQKGDIAEGYSVSREKKESFPLTVTSAQKNPTAFYLCASRRRSGETQYFGPGTRLLVL.

With regard to this clone: Other DNA sequences within the sample encode an identical CDR3. This chain links TRBV25-1 with TRBJ1-1; 9 bases fit TRBD1. The CDR3 is made up of 14 amino acids. The germline CDR1 and CDR2 sequences are MGHDK and SYGVNS. V was clipped by 4 bases and J by 1 base; unmatched bases: 1. CDR3 in DNA: TGTGCCAGCAGTGGGACAGGGGCGAACACTGAAGCTTTCTTT. Protein: CASSGTGANTEAFF.

The chain uses TRBV6-1 and TRBJ2-1; 12 nucleotides line up with TRBD2. The length of the CDR3 is 18 residues. J lost 8 bases, V lost 0 bases, and 11 bases had no gene match. CDR1 MNHNS and CDR2 SASEGT come from the germline V gene. Here the CDR3 DNA reads TGTGCCAGCAGTGAAGCGCCGGGACTAGCGGGTGTAGGCGATGAGCAGTTCTTC. This sequence encodes CASSEAPGLAGVGDEQFF.

The chain couples TRBV4-3 to TRBJ2-7; 8 bases are shared with TRBD1. The CDR3 totals 13 residues. The ends lost 1 base at V and 5 bases at J; junction bases unmatched: 1. Germline loops: CDR1 LGHNA, CDR2 YSLEER. The CDR3 loop is CASSQGTGNEQYF. CDR3 DNA: TGCGCCAGCAGCCAAGGGACAGGGAACGAGCAGTACTTC.

This clone was detected once. The V gene is TRBV7-9, the J gene TRBJ2-3; D call uncertain. CDR3 length equals 17 residues. V was trimmed by 1 base and J by 1 base, leaving 15 bases between them. CDR1 SEHNR and CDR2 FQNEAQ come from the germline V gene (reference sequence). In DNA, the CDR3 is TGTGCCAGCAGCTTAGACCGCCATCAGCTAGGCACAGATACGCAGTATTTT. Translating gives CASSLDRHQLGTDTQYF.

This clone was counted a single time. V and J are TRBV18 and TRBJ1-1, with D perhaps matching TRBD1 (5 bases). The germline CDR1 and CDR2 sequences are KGHSH and LQKENI. This CDR3 is built from 14 residues. Trimming took off 6 bases at V and 3 bases at J, with 14 bases between the two ends. In DNA, the CDR3 is TGTGCCAGCTCCCCCGGGGCAGTGGACACTGAAGCTTTCTTT. This encodes CASSPGAVDTEAFF.

CDR3 amino acids: CAWSVQVTQETQYF. The CDR3 DNA is TGTGCCTGGAGTGTACAGGTCACCCAAGAGACCCAGTACTTC. The chain links TRBV30 to TRBJ2-5; maybe TRBD1 (5 bases). V dropped 0 bases and J dropped 1 base, with 9 bases sitting between them. The CDR3 is made up of 14 amino acids. CDR1 GTSNPN and CDR2 SVGIG come from the germline V gene (reference sequence).

The rearrangement joins TRBV7-2 to TRBJ1-3, with D hard to call. This CDR3 spans 15 amino acids. Between the trimmed V and J ends, which lost 2 bases and 4 bases, there was a span of 12 bases. Germline CDR1 and CDR2: SGHTA and FQGNSA. The CDR3 sequence: CASSLSPGPGNTIYF. The CDR3 bases are TGTGCCAGCAGCTTATCTCCGGGCCCGGGAAACACCATATATTTT.

Details on this clone: The sample carries other DNA sequences with the same CDR3. The chain is built from TRBV30 and TRBJ2-2; a weak D match, TRBD2 (5 bases). The CDR3 loop spans 14 amino acids. The germline V and J ends were trimmed by 2 bases and 2 bases, with 9 bases remaining between them. From germline, CDR1 is GTSNPN and CDR2 SVGIG (reference sequence). DNA of the CDR3: TGTGCCTGGAGTAATGGAGGAAACACCGGGGAGCTGTTTTTT. It yields the protein CAWSNGGNTGELFF.

The genes are TRBV13 and TRBJ2-3, with 9 bases fitting TRBD2. The CDR3 length is 18 residues. The germline CDR1 and CDR2 sequences are PRHDT and FYEKMQ (reference sequence). Trimming removed 8 bases from V and 2 bases from J; junction bases left unmatched: 17. The CDR3 here is CASRQKEWAGGPTDTQYF. CDR3 bases: TGTGCCAGCCGCCAGAAGGAGTGGGCGGGAGGGCCCACAGATACGCAGTATTTT.

This sequence joins TRBV19 and TRBJ1-4, with D possibly being TRBD1 (6 bases). This CDR3 is built from 14 residues. The V end was cut by 2 bases, the J end by 7 bases, with 11 bases between. Germline values: CDR1 LNHDA, CDR2 SQIVND (reference sequence). The CDR3 loop reads CASSITRGGEKLFF. Written as DNA, the CDR3 is TGTGCCAGTAGTATAACCAGGGGCGGTGAAAAACTGTTTTTT.

The rearrangement uses TRBV6-5 and TRBJ2-1, with 8 bases aligning to TRBD2. V dropped 5 bases and J dropped 8; count of bases not matched to a gene: 11. The CDR3 is 15 amino acids. Germline CDR1 MNHEY, CDR2 SVGAGI. The CDR3 protein is CASSGAGLGAHEQFF. The CDR3 nucleotides are TGTGCCAGCAGTGGCGCGGGACTAGGGGCCCATGAGCAGTTCTTC.

A word on this clone: Other DNA variants within this sample encode the same CDR3. The rearrangement joins TRBV14 to TRBJ1-1; the D is unclear. The germline V gene has CDR1 SGHDN and CDR2 FVKESK. V lost 3 bases and J 2 bases, leaving 7 bases between the germline ends. CDR3 length: 13 amino acids. As DNA, the CDR3 is TGTGCCAGCAGCCACTCTCGCAACACTGAAGCTTTCTTT. Encoded protein: CASSHSRNTEAFF.